A selection of T cell receptor beta chains follows, all from one sample in a study of T cells after yellow fever vaccination. TCRdb reprocessed the 5' RACE reads with MiXCR, giving one entry per CDR3 protein. This sample has about 96,000 distinct CDR3 sequences, with roughly 9% found just once. The material was CD8+ T cells not binding an NS4B(214-222) dextramer, sorted from PBMCs, obtained more than 13 days after the first yellow fever vaccination. The receptors come from a man between 18 and 35 years old who received the YFV17D yellow fever vaccine. The CDR3 runs from the conserved cysteine through the conserved F or W. A D gene is named only where the DNA matches it firmly.

V gene	J gene	D gene	CDR3 protein
TRBV3-1	TRBJ2-6	.	CASSARGTPSSGANVLTF
TRBV4-1	TRBJ2-1	TRBD1	CASSHLPGQGRYNEQFF
TRBV5-1	TRBJ1-2	TRBD1	CASSPTGKAYGYTF
TRBV10-1	TRBJ2-2	.	CASSEIGVGTGELFF
TRBV4-1	TRBJ1-2	TRBD1	CASSPTGGAVYGYTF
TRBV20-1	TRBJ2-7	.	CSARQAYEQYF
TRBV5-1	TRBJ1-4	.	CASSLARATNEKLFF
TRBV4-2	TRBJ1-2	.	CASLSPGVHGYTF
TRBV4-3	TRBJ2-7	.	CASSQVYGSSYEQYF
TRBV11-2	TRBJ2-6	.	CASSYNSGANVLTF
TRBV27	TRBJ2-5	.	CASSSGLAVAQYF
TRBV6-2/TRBV6-3	TRBJ2-3	.	CASSPLFGGLTDTQYF
TRBV13	TRBJ2-5	TRBD2	CASSLGLAGGLETQYF
TRBV7-2	TRBJ2-7	TRBD2	CASSLFGGVSYEQYF
TRBV29-1	TRBJ1-2	TRBD1	CKGQDVYGYTF
TRBV19	TRBJ2-7	.	CASSLRALYSYEQYF
TRBV12-3/TRBV12-4	TRBJ2-5	TRBD2	CASRRLAGGRETQYF
TRBV5-1	TRBJ2-1	.	CASSTVDRLDEQFF
TRBV5-1	TRBJ1-1	.	CASSLVGRNTEAFF
TRBV19	TRBJ2-7	.	CASSISGGATFYEQYF
TRBV7-3	TRBJ2-7	.	CASSYYGGAYEQYF
TRBV7-8	TRBJ1-4	.	CASTEWWGSNEKLFF
TRBV5-4	TRBJ1-1	TRBD1	CASSDGQGHTEAFF
TRBV5-1	TRBJ2-2	.	CASSWWDINTGELFF
TRBV6-5	TRBJ2-2	TRBD2	CASPRRGGLFF
TRBV11-2	TRBJ2-5	.	CASSSWRGRETQYF
TRBV20-1	TRBJ1-1	.	CSAMTGNTEAFF